This T cell receptor (beta chain) was profiled in a study of read filtering for tumor transcriptome and immune sequencing. Study as a whole: Mean patient age was roughly 70 years, range about 45 to 85; 17 male, around 15 female. Per sample, TCR-region reads ranged about 4 to 11 million by IR-seq, roughly 75 to 1273 by RNA-seq.

A remark on this clonotype: Its specificity is unknown.

The library was built from roughly 400 ng RNA with molecular barcoded adaptors for alpha/delta and beta/gamma chains. TCRdb reprocessed the reads via MiXCR and lists one record per CDR3 protein. The data show tens of thousands of distinct CDR3 sequences, roughly 21% seen once. The CDR3 is made up of 12 amino acids. With 5 bases removed from V and 5 bases from J, the gap between germline ends came to 12 bases. Germline values: CDR1 SQVTM, CDR2 ANQGSEA. Findings and caveats of the study: The sorted CD138-negative fraction was a mixed bone marrow immune population, not purified T cells.

The chain combines TRBV29-1 with TRBJ2-5; D gene unclear. The sample was a population of CD138-negative cells sorted from bone marrow. The sequence was obtained from a donor aged 40 or over with multiple myeloma. The CDR3 region is CSVSVRSETQYF. The CDR3 coding sequence is TGCAGCGTTTCCGTCAGAAGCGAGACCCAGTACTTC.